A selection of T cell receptor beta chains follows, all from one sample in a study. MiXCR, applied by TCRdb to the 5' RACE reads, yields one record per CDR3 protein. The sample consists of 7,000 to 9,000 distinct CDR3 sequences, approximately 15% of them appearing once. The sample comprised memory CD4+ T cells sorted from blood. The receptors stem from a female donor with breast cancer. Each CDR3 is given with its conserved first and last residue. Each record gives: CDR3 length, D gene, J gene, clone size, V gene, CDR3 protein, CDR3 DNA. A D gene is named only where the DNA matches it firmly. A row's size may be missing; if present it is once, few, many or a size class.

12 | - | TRBJ2-5 | medium-sized | TRBV20-1 | CSAGPRAETQYF | TGCAGTGCCGGACCCCGGGCAGAGACCCAGTACTTC
10 | - | TRBJ2-1 | many | TRBV7-9 | CAGQDREQFF | TGTGCCGGCCAAGACAGGGAGCAGTTCTTC
13 | TRBD1 | TRBJ1-2 | medium-sized | TRBV12-3/TRBV12-4 | CASRGQGGYGYTF | TGTGCCAGCAGGGGACAGGGGGGCTATGGCTACACCTTC
16 | TRBD2 | TRBJ2-3 | medium-sized | TRBV20-1 | CSARDNSGSRKGAQYF | TGCAGTGCTAGAGATAACAGCGGGAGTAGAAAGGGGGCGCAGTATTTT
15 | - | TRBJ2-7 | medium-sized | TRBV5-1 | CASSKSGTLVGEQYF | TGCGCCAGCAGCAAATCCGGGACGCTGGTTGGGGAGCAGTACTTC
14 | TRBD1 | TRBJ1-4 | many | TRBV7-9 | CASSPGQANEKLFF | TGTGCCAGCAGTCCCGGACAGGCTAATGAAAAACTGTTTTTT
13 | - | TRBJ1-2 | many | TRBV28 | CASRSGAQPGYTF | TGTGCCAGCAGATCCGGGGCCCAACCCGGCTACACCTTC
13 | TRBD2 | TRBJ2-1 | medium-sized | TRBV10-3 | CAITSGVYNEQFF | TGTGCCATTACTAGCGGGGTCTACAATGAGCAGTTCTTC
16 | - | TRBJ2-7 | - | TRBV7-2 | CASSLGLASQAYEQYF | TGTGCCAGCAGCTTAGGTTTAGCTTCTCAGGCCTACGAGCAGTACTTC
16 | - | TRBJ2-5 | once | TRBV4-1 | CASSQDPRGGEETQYF | TGCGCCAGCAGCCAAGATCCTCGGGGAGGAGAAGAGACCCAGTACTTC
13 | - | TRBJ2-4 | medium-sized | TRBV29-1 | CSVEGDNGDIQYF | TGCAGCGTTGAAGGGGACAACGGAGACATTCAGTACTTC
17 | - | TRBJ2-6 | medium-sized | TRBV6-5 | CASSYFSGTTGANVLTF | TGTGCCAGCAGTTACTTCTCCGGGACAACTGGGGCCAACGTCCTGACTTTC
13 | - | TRBJ2-1 | - | TRBV20-1 | CSAREGNINEQFF | TGCAGTGCTAGAGAAGGCAACATCAATGAGCAGTTCTTC
10 | - | TRBJ2-1 | - | TRBV20-1 | CSARGLEQFF | TGCAGTGCTAGGGGCCTTGAGCAGTTCTTC
13 | - | TRBJ1-1 | medium-sized | TRBV5-1 | CASRVSLNTEAFF | TGCGCCAGCAGGGTCAGCCTAAACACTGAAGCTTTCTTT
15 | - | TRBJ2-3 | medium-sized | TRBV4-2 | CASSQGTDVTDTQYF | TGTGCCAGCAGCCAAGGAACAGATGTCACAGATACGCAGTATTTT
11 | - | TRBJ2-1 | - | TRBV7-2 | CASSYHSTQFF | TGTGCCAGCAGTTACCACAGCACTCAGTTCTTC
13 | - | TRBJ1-1 | few | TRBV2 | CASSVGPDTEAFF | TGTGCCAGCAGTGTAGGGCCTGACACTGAAGCTTTCTTT
15 | - | TRBJ1-4 | - | TRBV11-1 | CASSLSKGSGEKLFF | TGTGCCAGCAGCTTAAGTAAGGGAAGTGGAGAAAAACTGTTTTTT
16 | - | TRBJ2-3 | many | TRBV28 | CASSLWILDSTDTQYF | TGTGCCAGCAGTTTATGGATCTTAGATAGCACAGATACGCAGTATTTT
14 | - | TRBJ1-2 | medium-sized | TRBV7-9 | CASSLRGDNSGYTF | TGTGCCAGCAGCTTACGGGGTGACAATAGTGGCTACACCTTC
15 | - | TRBJ2-5 | medium-sized | TRBV9 | CASSPGGRYQETQYF | TGTGCCAGCAGCCCGGGTGGCAGGTACCAAGAGACCCAGTACTTC
13 | - | TRBJ2-7 | few | TRBV4-1 | CASSPGPSYEQYF | TGCGCCAGCAGCCCTGGACCTTCCTACGAGCAGTACTTC
13 | TRBD2 | TRBJ2-1 | many | TRBV12-3/TRBV12-4 | CASSLVLAFEQFF | TGTGCCAGCAGTTTAGTACTAGCGTTTGAGCAGTTCTTC
16 | - | TRBJ2-5 | - | TRBV6-5 | CASSYSSRGGAETQHF | TGTGCCAGCAGTTACTCGAGTCGCGGGGGCGCGGAGACCCAGCACTTC
15 | TRBD2 | TRBJ2-1 | few | TRBV12-3/TRBV12-4 | CASSNPRETAGEQFF | TGTGCCAGCAGCAACCCGCGGGAGACCGCGGGCGAGCAGTTCTTC
12 | - | TRBJ1-2 | medium-sized | TRBV20-1 | CSARDREDGYTF | TGCAGTGCTAGAGATCGGGAAGATGGCTACACCTTC
14 | TRBD2 | TRBJ2-1 | many | TRBV30 | CAWSRAGSYNEQFF | TGTGCCTGGAGTAGAGCGGGAAGCTACAATGAGCAGTTCTTC
13 | - | TRBJ2-5 | medium-sized | TRBV20-1 | CSAITGLQETQYF | TGCAGTGCCATTACAGGGTTGCAAGAGACCCAGTACTTC
14 | - | TRBJ1-2 | medium-sized | TRBV7-2 | CASSEGHAGYGYTF | TGTGCCAGCAGCGAGGGACACGCGGGCTATGGCTACACCTTC
15 | TRBD2 | TRBJ2-2 | medium-sized | TRBV7-9 | CASSWDYTHPGELFF | TGTGCCAGCAGCTGGGACTATACACACCCCGGGGAGCTGTTTTTT
15 | - | TRBJ2-3 | medium-sized | TRBV7-2 | CASSPQYYNTDTQYF | TGTGCCAGCAGCCCACAATACTATAACACAGATACGCAGTATTTT
15 | - | TRBJ2-7 | few | TRBV5-1 | CASSGTGLRSYEQYF | TGCGCCAGCAGCGGCACCGGGCTTCGCTCCTACGAGCAGTACTTC
14 | - | TRBJ1-1 | medium-sized | TRBV5-1 | CASSTPPANTEAFF | TGCGCCAGCAGCACCCCGCCAGCGAACACTGAAGCTTTCTTT
14 | - | TRBJ1-1 | medium-sized | TRBV5-1 | CASSRAPGDTEAFF | TGCGCCAGCAGCCGGGCCCCAGGTGACACTGAAGCTTTCTTT
12 | TRBD1 | TRBJ2-1 | medium-sized | TRBV5-1 | CASSLQGNEQFF | TGCGCCAGCAGCTTACAGGGGAATGAGCAGTTCTTC
16 | - | TRBJ2-7 | many | TRBV28 | CASSLEGEGAEYEQYF | TGTGCCAGCAGTTTAGAGGGGGAAGGGGCTGAGTACGAGCAGTACTTC
11 | - | TRBJ1-1 | medium-sized | TRBV29-1 | CSGGYREEAFF | TGCAGCGGGGGTTACCGGGAGGAAGCTTTCTTT